This note documents a single T cell receptor (beta chain) sequence. The sample originates from a study of control samples from healthy donors and cancer patients. The length of the CDR3 is 12 residues. V lost 3 bases and J 4 bases, leaving 7 bases between the germline ends. The V gene's germline CDR1 is LGHDT and CDR2 YNNKEL (reference sequence). Assay used: immunoSEQ multiplex PCR; TCRdb lists only in-frame clones, some missing. Here the sample spans 65,000 to 95,000 clones, more than 75% being singletons. The clonotype was recovered from a man between 50 and 59 years old in good health. The chain recombines TRBV3-1 (or the pseudogene TRBV3-2) with TRBJ2-7; D not certain. The sequencing input was blood. CDR3 coding DNA: TGTGCCAGCAGCCAGGCCACTTACGAGCAGTACTTC. It codes for CASSQATYEQYF.